Shown below are 24 T cell receptor beta chains from a single sample sequenced in a study of cytomegalovirus exposure and HLA in healthy donors (dated by TCRdb to 2016 to 2017). Receptors were amplified or captured by the immunoSEQ multiplex PCR assay. For the multiplex PCR, a mixture combining 60 forward primers for TCR Vbeta segments and 13 reverse primers for TCR Jbeta segments was used. Drawn from immuneACCESS, this table holds only the in-frame rearrangements with V and J called that TCRdb kept. Clones are partly lost; checked studies trace under half to an unresolved V gene and leave the rest unexplained. Present in this sample are roughly 120,000 clones, around 86% of which were seen just once. About 1.8% of the sample goes to the ten largest clones. The sample taken for sequencing was PBMCs. The receptors derive from a man aged 40-49 years in good health and CMV-seronegative.

V and J are TRBV6-6 and TRBJ2-3; D might be TRBD1 (6 bases). The CDR3 is 16 residues long. CDR1 and CDR2 from the germline V gene are MNHNY and SVGAGI (reference sequence). Deletions cut 6 bases from V and 4 bases from J, with 20 bases between. The CDR3 reads CASSLRQAGVADTQYF. DNA of the CDR3: TGTGCCAGCAGCTTACGACAGGCGGGCGTCGCAGATACGCAGTATTTT.

V is TRBV18 and J is TRBJ1-6; D is ambiguous. The CDR3 is 15 amino acids. V gave up 2 bases and J gave up 7 bases, with 12 bases separating them. CDR1 and CDR2 (germline): KGHSH, LQKENI. The DNA of the CDR3 is TGTGCCAGCTCACCAGTCCCGGGTACCAATTCACCCCTCCACTTT. Translated, it gives CASSPVPGTNSPLHF.

The rearrangement joins TRBV7-8 to TRBJ2-3; D uncertain. The CDR3 spans 15 residues. Germline lookup yields CDR1 SGHVS and CDR2 FQNEAQ. V lost 2 bases and J 0 bases, leaving 9 bases between the germline ends. CDR3 nucleotide sequence: TGTGCCAGCAGCTTAACGGGTGACAGCACAGATACGCAGTATTTT. Translating it yields CASSLTGDSTDTQYF.

The chain links TRBV6-1 to TRBJ1-4; unclear D gene. Trimming shortened V by 10 bases and J by 6 bases, and 15 bases separated the two germline ends. The V gene's germline CDR1 is MNHNS and CDR2 SASEGT. The CDR3 contains 13 residues. The chain's CDR3 is CATSLDIDEKLFF. The DNA of the CDR3 is TGTGCCACCTCGCTCGACATCGATGAAAAACTGTTTTTT.

V is TRBV7-8 and J is TRBJ1-5; a possible D gene is TRBD1 (6 bases). The germline V gene encodes CDR1 SGHVS and CDR2 FQNEAQ. This CDR3 spans 16 amino acids. Trimming took 3 bases from V and 2 from J, leaving 14 bases between them. The CDR3 DNA follows: TGTGCCAGCAGCTTTGGGGGGGACACTCGCAATCAGCCCCAGCATTTT. It yields the protein CASSFGGDTRNQPQHF.

The rearrangement uses TRBV28 and TRBJ1-2; D remains ambiguous. CDR3 size: 16 residues. In germline, CDR1 is MDHEN, CDR2 SYDVKM. Trimming removed 10 bases at V and 4 bases at J, with 25 bases between. Here the CDR3 reads CATPTEGGSGIYGYTF. CDR3 DNA: TGTGCCACCCCCACGGAGGGAGGGTCAGGAATCTATGGCTACACCTTC.

V gene TRBV6-1 combines with J gene TRBJ2-5; TRBD2 might be the D (7 bases). This CDR3 contains 14 residues. Germline loops: CDR1 MNHNS, CDR2 SASEGT. V was clipped by 4 bases and J by 2 bases, with 11 bases between them. CDR3 in DNA: TGTGCCAGCAGTGCTAGGGGGGGGCAAGAGACCCAGTACTTC. Its translation: CASSARGGQETQYF.

The chain couples TRBV7-6 to TRBJ2-6, with 7 bases lining up with TRBD1. From germline, CDR1 is SGHVS and CDR2 FNYEAQ. This CDR3 spans 19 amino acids. Trimming removed 3 bases from V and 0 bases from J; junction bases left unmatched: 11. The CDR3 DNA sequence: TGTGCCAGCAGCTTCATTGCAGGGGGTTACGACTCTGGGGCCAACGTCCTGACTTTC. Translated: CASSFIAGGYDSGANVLTF.

This rearrangement joins TRBV29-1 to TRBJ1-1, with 7 positions matching TRBD1. The J segment lost 1 base and the V segment lost 5 bases, leaving 10 bases of the junction unmatched. Germline V gives CDR1 SQVTM, CDR2 ANQGSEA. The CDR3 has 15 amino acids. The CDR3: CSVRGPQGGNTEAFF. In DNA form, the CDR3 reads TGCAGCGTTAGGGGACCTCAGGGGGGGAACACTGAAGCTTTCTTT. Full variable domain (rest looked up from reference TRBV29-1 and TRBJ1-1): SAVISQKPSRDICQRGTSLTIQCQVDSQVTMMFWYRQQPGQSLTLIATANQGSEATYESGFVIDKFPISRPNLTFSTLTVSNMSPEDSSIYLCSVRGPQGGNTEAFFGQGTRLTVV.

This chain connects TRBV5-4 to TRBJ2-2, with D tentatively TRBD1 (6 bases). Trimming removed 4 bases from V and 3 bases from J, with 13 bases in between. Germline assignment: CDR1 SGHNT and CDR2 YYREEE (reference sequence). CDR3 length: 15 amino acids. CDR3 in amino acids: CASSPKNRDTGELFF. The CDR3 DNA reads as TGTGCCAGCAGCCCGAAAAACAGGGACACCGGGGAGCTGTTTTTT.

DNA of the CDR3: TGTGCCAGCAGTAGGGACAGGGTTCTTCATGAGCAGTTCTTC. Translated, it gives CASSRDRVLHEQFF. V usage is TRBV6-5 and J usage is TRBJ2-1; 9 bases fit TRBD1. The CDR3 runs to 14 residues. Germline CDR1 is MNHEY and CDR2 is SVGAGI. V lost 5 bases to trimming and J lost 8 bases; unmatched junction nucleotides: 7.

The chain carries TRBV5-1 and TRBJ1-3; D possibly corresponds to TRBD1 (6 bases). This CDR3 comprises 14 residues. V lost 2 bases and J lost 2, with 8 bases in between. The germline V gene has CDR1 SGHRS and CDR2 YFSETQ. The CDR3 coding sequence is TGCGCCAGCAGCTTACAGGGCACTGGAAACACCATATATTTT. Translating it yields CASSLQGTGNTIYF.

The table lists this clone with a count of one. V usage is TRBV27 and J usage is TRBJ1-1; possibly TRBD1 for D (5 bases). Germline-derived CDR1 and CDR2 are MNHEY and SMNVEV (reference sequence). V shed 6 bases and J shed 4 bases, with 15 bases lying between them. The CDR3 has 14 amino acids. In DNA form, the CDR3 reads TGTGCCAGCAGCCCCGGGGGGGGTGTCACTGAAGCTTTCTTT. It specifies CASSPGGGVTEAFF.

In the case of this clone: An end of the junction differs from the germline gene, which may be a read error. CDR3 nucleotides: TGTGCCAGCTTCCGGGACACCGAAAACTATGGCCACACCTTC. Amino acids: CASFRDTENYGHTF. The V and J genes are TRBV25-1 and TRBJ1-2; D perhaps matches TRBD1 (6 bases). The CDR3 covers 14 residues. The germline V gene encodes CDR1 MGHDK and CDR2 SYGVNS.

The rearrangement joins TRBV7-6 to TRBJ2-5; 7 bases fit TRBD2. This CDR3 contains 13 residues. V lost 1 base to trimming and J lost 5 bases; unmatched junction nucleotides: 1. Germline values: CDR1 SGHVS, CDR2 FNYEAQ. The CDR3 spells CASSLVGGETQYF. CDR3 nucleotide sequence: TGTGCCAGCAGCTTAGTCGGGGGGGAGACCCAGTACTTC.

V is TRBV7-2 and J is TRBJ1-5; a weak D match, TRBD1 (6 bases). Trimming stripped 1 base from V and 6 bases from J, with 13 bases between. The germline CDR1 and CDR2 sequences are SGHTA and FQGNSA. CDR3 length: 15 residues. This CDR3 reads CASSLEGGEGQPQHF. The CDR3 DNA follows: TGTGCCAGCAGCTTAGAGGGGGGGGAGGGTCAGCCCCAGCATTTT.

Points on this clone: At the DNA level, this CDR3 is encoded by other sequences in the same sample as well. The rearrangement links TRBV18 to TRBJ1-2, with 8 bases that match TRBD1. The germline CDR1 and CDR2 sequences are KGHSH and LQKENI. J gave up 5 bases and V 3 bases, and 2 bases lay outside the gene matches. The CDR3 contains 13 residues. The CDR3 DNA reads as TGTGCCAGCTCACCGGACAGGGATTATGGCTACACCTTC. Translation: CASSPDRDYGYTF.

J is TRBJ2-3 and V is TRBV5-1, with D perhaps TRBD2 (6 bases). This CDR3 is built from 14 residues. The germline gives CDR1 SGHRS, CDR2 YFSETQ. Trimming removed 3 bases at V and 0 bases at J, with 8 bases between. The CDR3 DNA reads TGCGCCAGCAGCTCGGGAGAAAGCACAGATACGCAGTATTTT. This sequence encodes CASSSGESTDTQYF.

The rearrangement joins TRBV5-6 to TRBJ2-3, with TRBD1 matching over 7 bases. CDR1 and CDR2 (germline): SGHDT, YYEEEE. J was trimmed by 1 base and V by 1 base; bases with no gene match: 3. This CDR3 is 15 amino acids long. CDR3 DNA: TGTGCCAGCAGCTTGTCAGGACAGGGCACAGATACGCAGTATTTT. Translation gives CASSLSGQGTDTQYF.

The V call is TRBV7-2, the J call TRBJ1-1; D not certain. V was pared by 5 bases and J by 7 bases, with 14 bases between. This CDR3 is built from 13 residues. Germline CDR1 reads SGHTA; CDR2 reads FQGNSA. CDR3 protein: CASSVYTVREAFF. In nucleotides, the CDR3 is TGTGCCAGCAGCGTTTATACGGTACGTGAAGCTTTCTTT.

The genes are TRBV28 and TRBJ1-2; D uncertain. V gave up 11 bases and J gave up 2 bases, with 15 bases separating them. The CDR3 is 13 residues long. Germline loops: CDR1 MDHEN, CDR2 SYDVKM. The CDR3 sequence: CALAASSNYGYTF. The CDR3 DNA reads as TGTGCCCTCGCCGCGAGCTCCAACTATGGCTACACCTTC.

The chain employs TRBV7-9 and TRBJ1-5; TRBD1 might be the D (6 bases). Germline loops: CDR1 SEHNR, CDR2 FQNEAQ (reference sequence). Trimming took off 1 base at V and 3 bases at J, with 10 bases between the two ends. The CDR3 has 15 residues. The CDR3 protein is CASSLDSGANQPQHF. DNA for the CDR3: TGTGCCAGCAGCTTAGACTCAGGGGCCAATCAGCCCCAGCATTTT.

The rearrangement uses TRBV5-1 and TRBJ2-7, with TRBD2 matching 9 bases. Looked up from germline, CDR1 is SGHRS and CDR2 is YFSETQ. This CDR3 has 15 amino acids. Unmatched junction bases numbered 9, after V lost 4 bases and J lost 4 bases. CDR3 region: CASSPSGDNFYEQYF. The CDR3 DNA follows: TGCGCCAGCAGCCCTAGCGGGGACAATTTTTACGAGCAGTACTTC.

The CDR3 loop is CAISMLGTIANTNYGYTF. CDR3 coding DNA: TGTGCCATCAGTATGTTGGGGACAATCGCTAACACTAACTATGGCTACACCTTC. The J gene is TRBJ1-2, the V gene TRBV10-3; D might be TRBD1 (6 bases). Trimming removed 5 bases at V and 0 bases at J, with 22 bases between. The germline V gene encodes CDR1 ENHRY and CDR2 SYGVKD. The CDR3 spans 18 residues.